These 14 T cell receptor beta chains share one sample of origin, sequenced in a study of blood T cells in healthy people across ages. It was with a sample-barcoded 5' primer and a J-beta primer mix that a second PCR of about 6 to 12 cycles was run. TCRdb reprocessed the 5' RACE reads via MiXCR and lists one record per CDR3 protein. The sample carries 1.4 million or so distinct CDR3 sequences, roughly 43% recorded once. The sequenced sample consisted of blood. Source of these receptors: a young woman in good health.

This chain joins TRBV2 and TRBJ2-5; 9 nucleotides match TRBD1. Germline V gives CDR1 SNHLY, CDR2 FYNNEI. This CDR3 has 15 residues. Trimming cost V 4 bases and J 5 bases; bases outside gene matches: 8. CDR3 coding DNA: TGTGCCAGCAGTGGAATGACAGGGGGAGGTGAGACCCAGTACTTC. Translating gives CASSGMTGGGETQYF.

This clonotype was picked up one time. The chain recombines TRBV20-1 with TRBJ2-3, with 11 bases that match TRBD2. Germline-derived CDR1 and CDR2 are DFQATT and SNEGSKA (reference sequence). V gave up 6 bases and J gave up 6 bases; unmatched junction bases: 5. The CDR3 totals 13 residues. CDR3 sequence (DNA): TGCAGTGCGAAACTAGCGGGAGTCGATACGCAGTATTTT. This gives the protein CSAKLAGVDTQYF.

This clonotype was observed a few times. The chain is built from TRBV6-5 and TRBJ1-2; D perhaps matches TRBD1 (6 bases). The CDR3 totals 13 residues. Deletions cut 6 bases from V and 8 bases from J, with 16 bases between. Looked up from germline, CDR1 is MNHEY and CDR2 is SVGAGI. The CDR3 DNA follows: TGTGCCAGCAGCCCCGGACAGCCGAGGGGCTACACCTTC. It translates to CASSPGQPRGYTF.

This clonotype turned up a few times. The chain joins TRBV20-1 to TRBJ2-4; the match to TRBD1 covers 10 bases. The J call may be faulty, since TRBJ2-7 better matches the DNA end. This CDR3 comprises 17 residues. Germline assignment: CDR1 DFQATT and CDR2 SNEGSKA (reference sequence). CDR3 sequence (DNA): TGCAGTGCTAGAGATTGGGAGCAGACAGGGGGCGTCGACGAGCAGTACTTC. Encoded protein: CSARDWEQTGGVDEQYF.

In this sample, this clonotype turned up a few times. The chain joins TRBV12-5 to TRBJ2-1; 7 nucleotides line up with TRBD2. CDR3 length: 17 amino acids. The germline gives CDR1 LGHNT, CDR2 FRNRAP. V gave up 2 bases and J gave up 0 bases; unmatched junction bases: 7. CDR3 region: CASGLYLAASSYNEQFF. In nucleotides, the CDR3 is TGTGCTAGTGGTTTGTACCTAGCGGCTAGCTCCTACAATGAGCAGTTCTTC.

This clonotype was detected a few times. The chain uses TRBV20-1 and TRBJ2-5; D might be TRBD1 (6 bases). The V end was cut by 3 bases, the J end by 7 bases, with 12 bases between. CDR1 is DFQATT and CDR2 is SNEGSKA in the germline V gene (reference sequence). CDR3 length: 12 amino acids. CDR3 DNA sequence: TGCAGTGCTAGTGGGGGCGTCGGGACCCAGTACTTC. Translated, it gives CSASGGVGTQYF.

This clonotype was observed many times. The chain links TRBV20-1 to TRBJ1-2; possible D gene TRBD1, 5 bases. The germline CDR1 and CDR2 sequences are DFQATT and SNEGSKA (reference sequence). This CDR3 has 15 amino acids. Trimming took off 1 base at V and 4 bases at J, with 16 bases between the two ends. The CDR3 DNA follows: TGCAGTGCTAGAGTGGACACTCTGTTTCTCTATGGCTACACCTTC. This translates into CSARVDTLFLYGYTF.

This clonotype was detected only once. This rearrangement joins TRBV6-2 or TRBV6-3 to TRBJ2-5; D assignment may be TRBD1 or TRBD2 (5 bases each). The germline V and J ends were trimmed by 3 bases and 11 bases, with 28 bases remaining between them. Germline lookup yields CDR1 MNHEY and CDR2 SVGEGT. CDR3 length: 17 amino acids. The chain's CDR3 is CASSYRGLGVTYNEQYF. The CDR3 DNA is TGTGCCAGCAGTTATCGAGGCTTGGGGGTAACCTACAATGAGCAGTACTTC.

This clonotype was detected ten times or more. This chain joins TRBV7-9 and TRBJ1-2, with 7 bases identical to TRBD1. The CDR3 sequence is 14 residues long. Per germline, CDR1 SEHNR and CDR2 FQNEAQ (reference sequence). With V trimmed by 4 bases and J by 1 base, 3 bases remained unmatched. The CDR3, as DNA: TGTGCCAGCAGCTCGGGACAGCTTAACTATGGCTACACCTTC. The encoded protein is CASSSGQLNYGYTF.

The chain links TRBV6-5 to TRBJ1-1; D not certain. Trimming left V 7 bases short and J 2 bases short, with 14 bases between. Germline CDR1 reads MNHEY; CDR2 reads SVGAGI. This CDR3 has 14 residues. The chain's CDR3 is CASNKMGRNTEAFF. CDR3 DNA: TGTGCCAGCAATAAGATGGGGAGAAACACTGAAGCTTTCTTT.

V usage is TRBV6-5 and J usage is TRBJ2-4; D call uncertain. Trimming shortened V by 6 bases and J by 0 bases, and 6 bases separated the two germline ends. This CDR3 is 13 amino acids long. Germline loops: CDR1 MNHEY, CDR2 SVGAGI. The DNA for the CDR3 is TGTGCCAGCAGCGATCTAGCCAAAAACATTCAGTACTTC. It yields the protein CASSDLAKNIQYF.

This clonotype came up a few times. CDR3 sequence (DNA): TGTGCCAGCAGCTTAGGGGCTAGCGGGGGCGCTAGCACAGATACGCAGTATTTT. Its protein product is CASSLGASGGASTDTQYF. V and J are TRBV11-2 and TRBJ2-3; 10 bases match TRBD2. V was pared by 1 base and J by 0 bases, with 7 bases of the junction left unmatched. Germline V gene lookup returns CDR1 SGHAT and CDR2 FQNNGV. This CDR3 spans 18 amino acids.

This clonotype was detected only a few times. V gene TRBV29-1 combines with J gene TRBJ2-1; D gene uncertain. CDR3 size: 10 residues. V was pared by 7 bases and J by 5 bases, with 6 bases between. Per germline, CDR1 SQVTM and CDR2 ANQGSEA. CDR3 nucleotide sequence: TGCAGCGGGACGAACAATGAGCAGTTCTTC. Protein sequence: CSGTNNEQFF.

The gene calls are TRBV2 and TRBJ1-2; 11 nucleotides match TRBD1. V was clipped by 9 bases and J by 4 bases; unmatched bases: 10. Germline V gives CDR1 SNHLY, CDR2 FYNNEI. This CDR3 is built from 15 residues. In DNA form, the CDR3 reads TGTGCCAGTAGATCCCGGGACAGGGGGATCTATGGCTACACCTTC. Translating gives CASRSRDRGIYGYTF.